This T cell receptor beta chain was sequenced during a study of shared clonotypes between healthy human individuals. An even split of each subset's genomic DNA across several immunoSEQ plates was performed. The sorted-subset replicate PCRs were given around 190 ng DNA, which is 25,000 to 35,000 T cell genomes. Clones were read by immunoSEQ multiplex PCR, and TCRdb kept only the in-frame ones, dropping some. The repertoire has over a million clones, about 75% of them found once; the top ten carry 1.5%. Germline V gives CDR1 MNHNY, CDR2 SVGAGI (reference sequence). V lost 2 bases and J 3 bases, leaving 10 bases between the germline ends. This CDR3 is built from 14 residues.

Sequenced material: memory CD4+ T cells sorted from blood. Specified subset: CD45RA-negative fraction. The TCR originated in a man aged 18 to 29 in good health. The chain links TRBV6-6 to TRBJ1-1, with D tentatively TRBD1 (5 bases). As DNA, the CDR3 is TGTGCCAGCAGTTACCGGAAAGGGGACACTGAAGCTTTCTTT. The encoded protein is CASSYRKGDTEAFF.